These 3 T cell receptor beta chains were all obtained from the same sample, sequenced in a study of T cells expressing NK-cell markers. No DNA is given; TCRdb re-called the 5' RACE reads and lists each CDR3 protein once. The sample's table shows 200,000 to 300,000 distinct CDR3 sequences. Sequenced input: blood T cells: a sorted CD56 or NKG2C T cell subset, CD4+ or CD8+ T cells, or bulk PBMC T cells (not recorded which). The receptors stem from a man aged 18 to 29 in good health.

J is TRBJ2-1 and V is TRBV7-6. Germline CDR1 is SGHVS and CDR2 is FNYEAQ. The CDR3 loop spans 16 amino acids. CDR3 amino acids: CASSLGPVGTHNEQFF.

The chain is built from TRBV9 and TRBJ2-3; lacking DNA, the TRBD2 call made by TCRdb goes unchecked. The CDR3 sequence is 17 residues long. Germline lookup yields CDR1 SGDLS and CDR2 YYNGEE. The chain's CDR3 is CASSATGLAGRADTQYF.

This sequence joins TRBV20-1 and TRBJ2-3. Looked up from germline, CDR1 is DFQATT and CDR2 is SNEGSKA (reference sequence). There are 12 residues in the CDR3. The CDR3 region is CSASRMSDTQYF.